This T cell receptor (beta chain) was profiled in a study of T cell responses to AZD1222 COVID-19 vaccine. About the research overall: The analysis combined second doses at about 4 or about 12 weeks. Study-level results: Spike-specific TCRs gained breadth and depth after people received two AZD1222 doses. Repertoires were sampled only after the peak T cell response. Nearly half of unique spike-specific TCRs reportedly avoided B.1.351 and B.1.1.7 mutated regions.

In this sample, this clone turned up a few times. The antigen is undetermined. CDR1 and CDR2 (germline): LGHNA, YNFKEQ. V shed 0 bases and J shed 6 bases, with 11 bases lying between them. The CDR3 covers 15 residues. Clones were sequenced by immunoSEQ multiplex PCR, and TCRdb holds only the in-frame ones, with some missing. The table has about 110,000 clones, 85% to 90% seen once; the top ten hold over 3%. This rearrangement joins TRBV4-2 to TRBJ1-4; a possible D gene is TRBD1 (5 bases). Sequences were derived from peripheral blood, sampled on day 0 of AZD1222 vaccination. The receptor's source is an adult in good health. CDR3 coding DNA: TGTGCCAGCAGCCAAGATTGGGGCAATGATGAAAAACTGTTTTTT. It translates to CASSQDWGNDEKLFF.